The 5 T cell receptor beta chains below were found in one sample sequenced in a study of post-analysis software for immune sequencing data. Study findings and constraints: The study found TRBV5-6, TRBV5-1 and TRBV20-1 among five TRBV segments more frequent in patients than controls.

No antigen has been identified for these receptors. The authors incorporated unique molecular identifiers into the TCR beta cDNA libraries. TCRdb reprocessed the PCR reads via MiXCR and lists one record per CDR3 protein. The data hold some 260,000 distinct CDR3 sequences, with less than 40% observed a single time. The sample consisted of blood. These receptors all stem from a girl aged 5-17 years with multiple sclerosis.

There are many counts of this clonotype. The chain is built from TRBV20-1 and TRBJ2-5, with D possibly TRBD1 on 6 matching bases. Germline CDR1 and CDR2: DFQATT and SNEGSKA (reference sequence). Trimming cost V 5 bases and J 5 bases, with 18 bases left between them. The length of the CDR3 is 14 residues. CDR3 DNA: TGCAGTGCTCCTTCTGCTAGGCAGGGGGAGACCCAGTACTTC. This codes for CSAPSARQGETQYF.

The chain couples TRBV7-2 to TRBJ2-1, with TRBD2 identical over 9 bases. The J call may be in error: the DNA end matches TRBJ2-7 better. CDR3 length equals 14 residues. CDR1 SGHTA and CDR2 FQGNSA come from the germline V gene. The CDR3 here is CASSLVGLAGQQYF. The CDR3 DNA reads TGTGCCAGCAGCTTAGTGGGGCTAGCGGGGCAGCAGTACTTC.

V gene TRBV6-1 combines with J gene TRBJ2-3; no reliable D call. The CDR3 loop spans 12 amino acids. Deletions cut 8 bases from V and 5 bases from J, with 11 bases between. Germline V gene data show CDR1 as MNHNS and CDR2 as SASEGT. CDR3: CASARAGDTQYF. The CDR3 nucleotides are TGTGCCAGCGCCCGGGCTGGAGATACGCAGTATTTT.

V gene TRBV5-1 combines with J gene TRBJ1-2, with 8 bases lining up with TRBD1. Germline V gene lookup returns CDR1 SGHRS and CDR2 YFSETQ. The CDR3 contains 15 residues. Germline trimming cut 5 bases from V and 2 bases from J; bases unmatched to any gene: 8. This CDR3 is CASSPTGVENYGYTF. The CDR3 bases are TGCGCCAGCAGTCCGACAGGGGTGGAGAACTATGGCTACACCTTC.

The chain is built from TRBV29-1 and TRBJ1-4, with D uncertain. CDR1 and CDR2 (germline): SQVTM, ANQGSEA. V shed 3 bases and J shed 8 bases, with 13 bases lying between them. The CDR3 contains 13 residues. CDR3 residues: CSVDPGIGEKLFF. In DNA form, the CDR3 reads TGCAGCGTTGACCCTGGGATAGGAGAAAAACTGTTTTTT.